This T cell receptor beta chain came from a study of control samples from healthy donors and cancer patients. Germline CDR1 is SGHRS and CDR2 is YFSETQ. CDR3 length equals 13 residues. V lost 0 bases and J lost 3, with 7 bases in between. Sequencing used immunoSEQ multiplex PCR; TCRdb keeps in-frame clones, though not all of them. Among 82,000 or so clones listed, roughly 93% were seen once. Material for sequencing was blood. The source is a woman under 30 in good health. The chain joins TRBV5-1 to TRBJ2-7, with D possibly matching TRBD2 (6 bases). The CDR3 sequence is CASSLARDYEQYF. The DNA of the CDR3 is TGCGCCAGCAGCTTGGCGCGGGACTACGAGCAGTACTTC.